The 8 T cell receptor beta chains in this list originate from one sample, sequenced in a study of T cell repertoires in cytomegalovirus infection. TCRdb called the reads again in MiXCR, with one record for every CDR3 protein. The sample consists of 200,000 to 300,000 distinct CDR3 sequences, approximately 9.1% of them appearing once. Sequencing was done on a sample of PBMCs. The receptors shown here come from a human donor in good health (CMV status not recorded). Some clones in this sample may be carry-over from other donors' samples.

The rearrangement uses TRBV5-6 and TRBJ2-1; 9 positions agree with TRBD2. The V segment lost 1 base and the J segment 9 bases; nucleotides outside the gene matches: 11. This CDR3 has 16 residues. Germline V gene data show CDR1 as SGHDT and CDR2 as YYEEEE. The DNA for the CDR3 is TGTGCCAGCAGCTTGCGTCAACTAGCGGGCCGCGGTGAGCAGTTCTTC. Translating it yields CASSLRQLAGRGEQFF.

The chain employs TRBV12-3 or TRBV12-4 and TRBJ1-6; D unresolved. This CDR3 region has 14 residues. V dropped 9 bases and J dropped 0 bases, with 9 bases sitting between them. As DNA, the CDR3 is TGTGCCAGTACAGTGAGCTCCTATAATTCACCCCTCCACTTT. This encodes CASTVSSYNSPLHF.

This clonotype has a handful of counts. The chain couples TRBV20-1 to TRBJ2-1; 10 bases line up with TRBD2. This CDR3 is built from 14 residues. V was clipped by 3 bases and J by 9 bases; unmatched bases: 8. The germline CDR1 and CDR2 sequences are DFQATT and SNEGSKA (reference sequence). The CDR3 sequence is CSARGTSVSFEQFF. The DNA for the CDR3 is TGCAGTGCTAGGGGGACTAGCGTTTCCTTTGAGCAGTTCTTC.

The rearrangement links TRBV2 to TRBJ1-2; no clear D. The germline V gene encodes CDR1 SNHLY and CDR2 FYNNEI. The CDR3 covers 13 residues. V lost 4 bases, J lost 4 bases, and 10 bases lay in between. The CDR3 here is CASSGTALYGYTF. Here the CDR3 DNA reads TGTGCCAGCAGTGGGACGGCGCTCTATGGCTACACCTTC.

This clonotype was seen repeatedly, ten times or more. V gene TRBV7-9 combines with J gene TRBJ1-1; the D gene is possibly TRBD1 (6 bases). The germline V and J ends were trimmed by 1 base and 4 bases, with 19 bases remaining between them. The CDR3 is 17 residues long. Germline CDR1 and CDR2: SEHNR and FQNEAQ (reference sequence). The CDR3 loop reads CASSLGAGVASGTEAFF. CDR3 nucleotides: TGTGCCAGCAGCTTAGGGGCAGGGGTAGCTTCTGGCACTGAAGCTTTCTTT.

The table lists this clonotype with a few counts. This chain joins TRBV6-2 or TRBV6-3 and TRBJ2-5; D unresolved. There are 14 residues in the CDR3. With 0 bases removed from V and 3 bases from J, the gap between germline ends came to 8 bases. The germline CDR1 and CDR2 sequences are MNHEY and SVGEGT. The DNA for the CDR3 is TGTGCCAGCAGTTACTCTCGGTTGGAAGAGACCCAGTACTTC. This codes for CASSYSRLEETQYF.

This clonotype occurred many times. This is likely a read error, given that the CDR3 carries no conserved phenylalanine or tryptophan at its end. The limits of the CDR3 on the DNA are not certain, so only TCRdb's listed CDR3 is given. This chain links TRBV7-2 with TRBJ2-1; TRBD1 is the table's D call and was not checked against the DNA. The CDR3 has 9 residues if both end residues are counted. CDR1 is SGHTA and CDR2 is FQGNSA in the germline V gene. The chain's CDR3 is CASSTRTHE.

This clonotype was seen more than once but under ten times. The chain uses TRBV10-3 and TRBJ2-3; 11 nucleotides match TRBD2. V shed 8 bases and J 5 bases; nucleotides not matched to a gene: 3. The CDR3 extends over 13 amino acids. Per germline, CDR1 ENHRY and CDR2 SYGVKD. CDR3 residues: CAIRGTSGDTQYF. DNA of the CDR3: TGTGCCATCCGCGGGACTAGCGGAGATACGCAGTATTTT.